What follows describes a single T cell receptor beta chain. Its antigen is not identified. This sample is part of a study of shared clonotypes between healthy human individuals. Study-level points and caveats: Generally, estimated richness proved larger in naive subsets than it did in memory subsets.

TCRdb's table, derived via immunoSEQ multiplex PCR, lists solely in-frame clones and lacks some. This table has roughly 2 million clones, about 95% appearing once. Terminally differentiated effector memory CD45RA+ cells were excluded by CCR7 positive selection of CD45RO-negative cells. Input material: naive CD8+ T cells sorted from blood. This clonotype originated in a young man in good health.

As DNA, the CDR3 is TGTGCCAGCTCACCACCCGGACAGATGAACACTGAAGCTTTCTTT. Amino acid sequence: CASSPPGQMNTEAFF. The chain joins TRBV18 to TRBJ1-1; D might be TRBD1 (6 bases). V lost 0 bases, J lost 0 bases, and 8 bases lay in between. The CDR3 covers 15 residues. Germline V gene data show CDR1 as KGHSH and CDR2 as LQKENI.